This T cell receptor beta chain was identified during a study of blood T cell repertoires in COVID-19. For the study at large: Sites in the United States, Italy and Spain provided acute and convalescent COVID-19 samples.

Grouping used clinical history reported by participants in a survey and questionnaire. Trimming took off 4 bases at V and 0 bases at J, with 6 bases between the two ends. From germline, CDR1 is SGHNT and CDR2 YENEEA. This CDR3 is 13 amino acids long. Generated by immunoSEQ multiplex PCR, the TCRdb table keeps only in-frame clones and is missing some. The repertoire consists of 200,000 to 300,000 clones, with just under 90% occurring once and the leading ten covering 3% to 4%. The TCR sequence derives from a woman aged 25-40 years with acute COVID-19. What was sequenced was PBMCs or T cells enriched from blood (not recorded which). The rearrangement joins TRBV11-3 to TRBJ1-1, with D uncertain. This CDR3 reads CASSYSMNTEAFF. DNA for the CDR3: TGTGCCAGCAGCTACTCGATGAACACTGAAGCTTTCTTT.